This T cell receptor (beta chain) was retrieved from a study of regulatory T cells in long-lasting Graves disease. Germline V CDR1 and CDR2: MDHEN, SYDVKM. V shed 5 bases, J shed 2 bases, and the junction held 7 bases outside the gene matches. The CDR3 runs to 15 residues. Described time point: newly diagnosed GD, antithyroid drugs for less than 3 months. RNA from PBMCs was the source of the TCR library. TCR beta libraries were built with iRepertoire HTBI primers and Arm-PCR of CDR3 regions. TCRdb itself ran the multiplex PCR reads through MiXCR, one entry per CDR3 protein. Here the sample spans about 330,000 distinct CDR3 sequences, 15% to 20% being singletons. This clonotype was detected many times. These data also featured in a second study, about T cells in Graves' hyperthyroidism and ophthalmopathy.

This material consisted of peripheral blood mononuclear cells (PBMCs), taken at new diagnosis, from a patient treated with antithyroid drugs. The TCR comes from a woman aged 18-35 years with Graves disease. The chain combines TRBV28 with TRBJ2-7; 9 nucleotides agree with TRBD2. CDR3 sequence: CASSVGTSWTYEQYF. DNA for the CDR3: TGTGCCAGCAGTGTCGGGACTAGCTGGACCTACGAGCAGTACTTC.